This T cell receptor beta chain was captured in a study of blood T cell repertoires in COVID-19. Overall study context: Acute and convalescent COVID-19 samples came from the United States, Italy and Spain. From T cells, B-cell-depleted T cells, or PBMCs came the material, which was cDNA or gDNA.

Trimming pared 6 bases from V and 5 bases from J, leaving 14 bases between. This CDR3 is built from 13 residues. Germline loops: CDR1 SEHNR, CDR2 FQNEAQ (reference sequence). Authors' processing steps: Estimates of nucleated cell counts were drawn from the amplification of reference gene primers. Generated by immunoSEQ multiplex PCR, the TCRdb table keeps only in-frame clones and is missing some. V and J calls and clone size come straight from that table; D and trimming were deduced from the DNA. The sample carries about 270,000 clones, roughly 86% recorded once. This TCR was sampled from a man aged 35 to 55 with active or convalescent COVID-19. Sequencing was performed on peripheral blood. The chain employs TRBV7-9 and TRBJ2-7; weak D call: TRBD2 (5 bases). The CDR3 DNA follows: TGTGCCAGCAGTCCTCAGGAGGAAAACGAGCAGTACTTC. Its translation: CASSPQEENEQYF.